This T cell receptor (beta chain) emerged from a study of CD8 T cells in ankylosing spondylitis. Study-wide points: Both synovial fluid and blood in reactive arthritis had previously been reported to carry some motif variants. Reports say disease-linked clones showed up significantly more in matched ankylosing spondylitis synovial fluid. Characteristic, it appeared, of ankylosing spondylitis blood was a TCR beta motif of about eight highly homologous variants. Peripheral blood held disease-linked clones only at relatively low frequency, and these were CD8+.

This CDR3 region has 14 residues. CDR1 is SGHVS, CDR2 FQNEAQ, per germline. With 10 bases removed from V and 1 base from J, the gap between germline ends came to 16 bases. This clonotype turned up a few times. The target antigen is unknown. 5'-RACE, quantitative and with molecular barcodes, yielded the TCR beta libraries. Via MiXCR, TCRdb re-called the 5' RACE reads, giving one row per CDR3 protein. The repertoire holds roughly 350,000 distinct CDR3 sequences, 6.5% to 10% seen once, with about 14% in the top ten. V usage is TRBV7-8 and J usage is TRBJ2-5; D is perhaps TRBD2 (6 bases). Sequences were obtained from blood, either unsorted or a sorted T cell fraction (not recorded which). The sequence derives from a male donor with ankylosing spondylitis. The CDR3 sequence is CATLRGGIQETQYF. For the CDR3, the DNA is TGTGCCACCCTTCGCGGCGGGATCCAAGAGACCCAGTACTTC.